The 25 T cell receptor beta chains given below trace back to one sample, sequenced in a study of cytomegalovirus exposure and HLA in healthy donors (dated by TCRdb to the late 2010s). The method was the immunoSEQ multiplex PCR assay. For the multiplex PCR, a mixture combining 60 forward primers for TCR Vbeta segments and 13 reverse primers for TCR Jbeta segments was used. TCRdb provides this immuneACCESS table in a form limited to in-frame rearrangements. Some clones are lacking; in checked studies, under half of them reflect an unresolved V gene, and why the rest are absent is not known. This sample's table has entries for some 110,000 clones. Roughly 6.6% of the sample is in the top ten clones. Input material: PBMCs. All receptors come from a man between 35 and 55 years old in good health and CMV-seropositive.

The chain has TRBV2 and TRBJ1-2; the D is unclear. V was trimmed by 8 bases and J by 9 bases, leaving 19 bases between them. CDR3 size: 13 residues. Germline lookup yields CDR1 SNHLY and CDR2 FYNNEI. The CDR3 region has the DNA TGTGCCAGCGACCGGGGAGACATTAATAGCTACACCTTC. It translates to CASDRGDINSYTF.

V usage is TRBV2 and J usage is TRBJ2-1; D unclear. V was pared by 7 bases and J by 6 bases, with 4 bases between. CDR1 SNHLY and CDR2 FYNNEI come from the germline V gene. The CDR3 extends over 10 amino acids. The CDR3 bases are TGTGCCAGCATCGGCAATGAGCAGTTCTTC. It translates to CASIGNEQFF.

The J gene is TRBJ2-4, the V gene TRBV21-1; TRBD1 is taken as the D call from the table, unchecked against the DNA. TRBV21-1 is assigned pseudogene status. The CDR3 is 12 amino acids. The CDR3 spells CASSDRANIQYF. The CDR3 nucleotides read TGTGCCAGCAGCGACAGGGCGAACATTCAGTACTTC.

This sequence joins TRBV7-2 and TRBJ2-7, with D uncertain. The CDR3 is 12 residues long. Per germline, CDR1 SGHTA and CDR2 FQGNSA. Trimming left V 4 bases short and J 3 bases short, with 7 bases between. Written as DNA, the CDR3 is TGTGCCAGCAGCTCAACAGTCTACGAGCAGTACTTC. It translates to CASSSTVYEQYF.

The chain joins TRBV27 to TRBJ1-2; tentatively, D is TRBD1 (6 bases). This CDR3 spans 14 amino acids. Trimming removed 3 bases from V and 6 bases from J, with 14 bases in between. Germline lookup yields CDR1 MNHEY and CDR2 SMNVEV (reference sequence). CDR3 protein: CASSLLANRDGYTF. DNA for the CDR3: TGTGCCAGCAGTTTGCTGGCGAACAGGGATGGCTACACCTTC.

With regard to this clone: Other DNA variants within this sample encode the same CDR3. V usage is TRBV10-3 and J usage is TRBJ1-2; the match to TRBD1 covers 7 bases. From germline, CDR1 is ENHRY and CDR2 SYGVKD. CDR3 length equals 14 residues. V dropped 0 bases and J dropped 2; count of bases not matched to a gene: 0. Written as DNA, the CDR3 is TGTGCCATCAGTGAGTCACAGGGGAACTATGGCTACACCTTC. It translates to CAISESQGNYGYTF.

J is TRBJ1-2 and V is TRBV6-1; 8 nucleotides match TRBD1. Germline loops: CDR1 MNHNS, CDR2 SASEGT. The J segment lost 4 bases and the V segment lost 6 bases, leaving 7 bases of the junction unmatched. The CDR3 loop spans 14 amino acids. The CDR3 here is CASRSDRGIYGYTF. The CDR3 nucleotides read TGTGCCAGCAGGTCTGACAGGGGTATCTATGGCTACACCTTC.

The V call is TRBV28, the J call TRBJ2-3; D unclear. Trimming cost V 5 bases and J 5 bases, with 5 bases left between them. Germline V CDR1 and CDR2: MDHEN, SYDVKM. This CDR3 is built from 11 residues. The CDR3 DNA reads TGTGCCAGCAGTGTCCAAGATACGCAGTATTTT. This encodes CASSVQDTQYF.

The chain links TRBV5-1 to TRBJ2-2; 7 bases match TRBD1. This CDR3 is built from 16 residues. Germline trimming cut 1 base from V and 6 bases from J; bases unmatched to any gene: 9. Germline CDR1 reads SGHRS; CDR2 reads YFSETQ. The CDR3 nucleotides read TGCGCCAGCAGCTTGCCTGGGACAGTTGTCGCCGGGGAGCTGTTTTTT. This gives the protein CASSLPGTVVAGELFF.

V gene TRBV28 combines with J gene TRBJ1-1; 7 positions agree with TRBD1. Germline V gene sequence: CDR1 MDHEN, CDR2 SYDVKM. The ends lost 6 bases at V and 1 base at J; junction bases unmatched: 2. This CDR3 spans 13 amino acids. CDR3 DNA: TGTGCCAGCAGGCGGACAGGGAACACTGAAGCTTTCTTT. It yields the protein CASRRTGNTEAFF.

V gene TRBV13 combines with J gene TRBJ2-3; 12 nucleotides align to TRBD2. CDR1 is PRHDT and CDR2 is FYEKMQ in the germline V gene (reference sequence). The CDR3 is 16 residues long. The ends lost 6 bases at V and 0 bases at J; junction bases unmatched: 4. The CDR3 protein is CASRVGTSGSTDTQYF. CDR3 sequence (DNA): TGTGCCAGCAGGGTCGGGACTAGCGGGAGCACAGATACGCAGTATTTT.

This chain connects TRBV4-1 to TRBJ1-5, with a possible D match to TRBD1 (6 bases). Trimming left V 0 bases short and J 6 bases short, with 9 bases between. Looked up from germline, CDR1 is MGHRA and CDR2 is YSYEKL. This CDR3 spans 14 amino acids. The CDR3 DNA reads as TGCGCCAGCAGCCAAGATTTAGGGGGTCAGCCCCAGCATTTT. Amino acids: CASSQDLGGQPQHF.

CDR3 region: CASSLGPANTGELFF. CDR3 in DNA: TGTGCCAGCAGCTTAGGTCCGGCGAACACCGGGGAGCTGTTTTTT. V is TRBV7-3 and J is TRBJ2-2; D is undetermined. The V gene lost 2 bases and the J gene lost 0 bases, with 7 bases spanning the gap. Germline V CDR1 and CDR2: SGHTA, FQGTGA. There are 15 residues in the CDR3.

V usage is TRBV5-1 and J usage is TRBJ2-7; the D gene is possibly TRBD2 (6 bases). Deletions cut 5 bases from V and 4 bases from J, with 19 bases between. The CDR3 runs 15 residues. Germline CDR1 SGHRS, CDR2 YFSETQ. The CDR3: CASRPGAVGTYEQYF. The CDR3 DNA is TGCGCCAGCAGGCCCGGGGCCGTGGGGACTTACGAGCAGTACTTC. Full variable domain (outside the CDR3, taken from reference TRBV5-1 and TRBJ2-7): KAGVTQTPRYLIKTRGQQVTLSCSPISGHRSVSWYQQTPGQGLQFLFEYFSETQRNKGNFPGRFSGRQFSNSRSEMNVSTLELGDSALYLCASRPGAVGTYEQYFGPGTRLTVT.

The genes are TRBV29-1 and TRBJ1-2; D is undetermined. Germline-derived CDR1 and CDR2 are SQVTM and ANQGSEA. The CDR3 covers 12 residues. V dropped 3 bases and J dropped 3 bases, with 8 bases sitting between them. CDR3 DNA: TGCAGCGTTGATAATATCTACTATGGCTACACCTTC. This translates into CSVDNIYYGYTF.

The chain joins TRBV5-6 to TRBJ2-5; D not certain. Trimming removed 4 bases at V and 7 bases at J, with 11 bases between. CDR3 size: 12 residues. Germline assignment: CDR1 SGHDT and CDR2 YYEEEE. The CDR3 spells CASSVRPGTQYF. The CDR3 DNA follows: TGTGCCAGCAGCGTCCGGCCGGGGACCCAGTACTTC.

This chain joins TRBV15 and TRBJ1-1; TRBD1 matches 9 bases. The length of the CDR3 is 16 residues. V was clipped by 3 bases and J by 5 bases; unmatched bases: 10. Germline CDR1 and CDR2: LNHNV and YYDKDF (reference sequence). Here the CDR3 reads CATSRPYRGPGTEAFF. The CDR3 region has the DNA TGTGCCACCAGCAGGCCATACAGGGGGCCGGGGACTGAAGCTTTCTTT.

The V call is TRBV29-1, the J call TRBJ1-2; the D gene is possibly TRBD1 (5 bases). This CDR3 is 13 amino acids long. In germline, CDR1 is SQVTM, CDR2 ANQGSEA. The V end was cut by 7 bases, the J end by 4 bases, with 16 bases between. The CDR3 coding sequence is TGCAGCGGCGATAGGGGCACAGGCTATGGCTACACCTTC. As protein: CSGDRGTGYGYTF.

This chain connects TRBV25-1 to TRBJ2-4; 7 bases align to TRBD1. Germline V lookup: CDR1 MGHDK, CDR2 SYGVNS. The CDR3 extends over 15 amino acids. V gave up 6 bases and J gave up 8 bases; unmatched junction bases: 13. For the CDR3, the DNA is TGTGCCAGCAGCCTGAGGACAGGTTATTCGGACATTCAGTACTTC. The encoded protein is CASSLRTGYSDIQYF.

The rearrangement uses TRBV9 and TRBJ1-1; 7 bases are shared with TRBD1. The CDR3 sequence is 15 residues long. The V gene end was trimmed by 3 bases and the J gene end by 3 bases; junction bases not matched to a gene: 8. Germline-derived CDR1 and CDR2 are SGDLS and YYNGEE. The CDR3 region has the DNA TGTGCCAGCAGCGACTCGAGGACAGGACACACTGAAGCTTTCTTT. As protein: CASSDSRTGHTEAFF.

A remark on this clone: A read error may produce the germline difference seen at one junction end. This chain connects TRBV14 to TRBJ1-2; D is unclear. The V gene's germline CDR1 is SGHDN and CDR2 FVKESK. The CDR3 contains 12 residues. The CDR3 reads CASSSGWAVVHF. CDR3 in DNA: TGTGCCAGCTCGTCCGGTTGGGCAGTTGTTCACTTC. The whole variable domain, remainder taken from reference TRBV14 and TRBJ1-2, is EAGVTQFPSHSVIEKGQTVTLRCDPISGHDNLYWYRRVMGKEIKFLLHFVKESKQDESGMPNNRFLAERTGGTYSTLKVQPAELEDSGVYFCASSSGWAVVHFGSGTRLTVV.

The chain carries TRBV6-5 and TRBJ2-1, with 12 bases identical to TRBD2. Germline V lookup: CDR1 MNHEY, CDR2 SVGAGI. CDR3 size: 15 residues. The V segment lost 5 bases and the J segment 6 bases; nucleotides outside the gene matches: 5. CDR3 bases: TGTGCCAGCAGTCGGACTAGCGGGACGGGCAATGAGCAGTTCTTC. This codes for CASSRTSGTGNEQFF.

The chain couples TRBV11-2 to TRBJ2-3; the match to TRBD2 covers 7 bases. Germline V CDR1 and CDR2: SGHAT, FQNNGV. The V gene end was trimmed by 0 bases and the J gene end by 7 bases; junction bases not matched to a gene: 10. The CDR3 extends over 16 amino acids. CDR3 in amino acids: CASSLDRGGSWNTQYF. Written as DNA, the CDR3 is TGTGCCAGCAGCTTAGATCGCGGCGGGAGTTGGAATACGCAGTATTTT. The variable domain in full, completed from reference TRBV11-2 and TRBJ2-3, reads EAGVAQSPRYKIIEKRQSVAFWCNPISGHATLYWYQQILGQGPKLLIQFQNNGVVDDSQLPKDRFSAERLKGVDSTLKIQPAKLEDSAVYLCASSLDRGGSWNTQYFGPGTRLTVL.

The genes are TRBV28 and TRBJ2-1, with D perhaps matching TRBD1 (5 bases). Germline CDR1 reads MDHEN; CDR2 reads SYDVKM. V lost 4 bases, J lost 6 bases, and 13 bases lay in between. The CDR3 has 14 residues. The DNA for the CDR3 is TGTGCCAGCAGTTCCTCCCTCAGGGTCAATGAGCAGTTCTTC. Protein product: CASSSSLRVNEQFF.

The CDR3 sequence: CASTNAGGGTDTQYF. The DNA for the CDR3 is TGTGCCAGTACCAATGCGGGGGGCGGCACAGATACGCAGTATTTT. This chain uses TRBV19 with TRBJ2-3; 8 positions agree with TRBD2. The CDR3 contains 15 residues. Germline CDR1 is LNHDA and CDR2 is SQIVND (reference sequence). Unmatched junction bases numbered 7, after V lost 7 bases and J lost 1 base.